These 3 T cell receptor beta chains came from one sample sequenced in a study of response to subunit inactivated influenza vaccine. TCRdb called the RT-PCR reads again in MiXCR, with one record for every CDR3 protein. In the table there are more than 550,000 distinct CDR3 sequences, about 11% of which are singletons. Sequencing was performed on PBMCs from blood, taken on the day of vaccination. The receptors shown here come from a man over 45 who received an inactivated influenza vaccine.

There are a few counts of this clonotype. V and J are TRBV10-3 and TRBJ1-1, with D uncertain. Germline CDR1 reads ENHRY; CDR2 reads SYGVKD. Between the trimmed V and J ends, which lost 7 bases and 1 base, there was a span of 13 bases. The CDR3 is 14 residues long. The CDR3, as DNA: TGTGCCATCACTAACCCGGGGTCGAACACTGAAGCTTTCTTT. This codes for CAITNPGSNTEAFF.

This clonotype turned up a few times. The V call is TRBV3-1, the J call TRBJ2-7; TRBD1 matches at 10 bases. The trim removed 5 bases at V and 7 bases at J, leaving 8 bases unmatched. Germline CDR1 is LGHDT and CDR2 is YNNKEL (reference sequence). The CDR3 extends over 14 amino acids. CDR3 protein: CASSTRQGAREQYF. The CDR3 region has the DNA TGTGCCAGCAGCACACGACAGGGGGCGCGAGAGCAGTACTTC.

Only a few counts were recorded for this clonotype. This chain connects TRBV12-3 or TRBV12-4 to TRBJ2-3; D not resolved. V was shortened by 3 bases and J by 2 bases, with 12 bases between the two germline ends. The CDR3 consists of 15 residues. The CDR3 reads CASSLVTAYTDTQYF. CDR3 DNA: TGTGCCAGCAGTTTGGTTACAGCCTACACAGATACGCAGTATTTT.